This T cell receptor beta chain stems from a study of blood T cell repertoires in COVID-19. Across the whole study: Samples of COVID-19 (acute and convalescent) were obtained from the United States, Italy and Spain. T cells, B-cell-depleted T cells, or PBMCs provided the cDNA or gDNA that served as material.

The CDR3 consists of 15 residues. Trimming at V came to 6 bases and at J to 5 bases, leaving 13 bases not matched to a gene. Germline V CDR1 and CDR2: SQVTM, ANQGSEA. This table comes from immunoSEQ multiplex PCR, and its TCRdb copy is limited to in-frame clones, with some not included. The table records hundreds of thousands of clones, about 90% of them present only once. This clonotype was sampled from a young woman with acute or convalescent COVID-19. Sequenced: peripheral blood. V is TRBV29-1 and J is TRBJ2-1; TRBD2 agrees at 7 bases. The CDR3 DNA reads as TGCAGCGTCCAAAGACTAGCCAGGTTACACAATGAGCAGTTCTTC. It codes for CSVQRLARLHNEQFF.